This TCR beta chain derives from a study of breast tumors, draining lymph nodes, adjacent tissues. V dropped 5 bases and J dropped 1 base, with 15 bases sitting between them. The CDR3 loop spans 16 amino acids. CDR1 is ENHRY, CDR2 SYGVKD, per germline. Overall study findings and caveats: Tumor and nontumor repertoires were significantly more similar in luminal-like than in basal-like breast cancer. Findings are consistent with lymph node origin and intratumoral expansion of most tumor T cells. Tumors had less TCR diversity than lymph nodes, more than nontumor tissue. Tumor T cell lymph node origin was a supported hypothesis, not proven.

Using its own MiXCR run on the multiplex PCR reads, TCRdb lists one record per CDR3 protein. The table includes about 200,000 distinct CDR3 sequences, 34% detected once. The lymph nodes were axillary draining lymph nodes from breast cancer patients. To note about this clonotype: No antigen is known for it.

The chain links TRBV10-3 to TRBJ1-5, with D unresolved. The sequence was obtained from a female donor with breast cancer. Some clones in this sample may be carry-over from other donors' samples. The sample taken for sequencing was axillary lymph node tissue. The DNA for the CDR3 is TGTGCCATCAGTTTTGCGGCAGGCTGGAGCAATCAGCCCCAGCATTTT. This sequence encodes CAISFAAGWSNQPQHF.